Following are 11 T cell receptor beta chains from one sample sequenced in a study of brain T cells in children with intractable seizures. This table comes from immunoSEQ multiplex PCR, and its TCRdb copy is limited to in-frame clones, with some not included. The sample records about 110,000 clones, 90% to 95% being singletons. The specimen comprised peripheral blood, sampled at surgery. These receptors originate from a boy in the first two years of life with hemimegalencephaly and intractable seizures.

The J gene is TRBJ2-3, the V gene TRBV3-1 (or the pseudogene TRBV3-2); D possibly corresponds to TRBD2 (6 bases). V was cut by 3 bases and J by 4 bases, with 20 bases left in between. Germline CDR1 reads LGHDT; CDR2 reads YNNKEL (reference sequence). The length of the CDR3 is 17 residues. The CDR3 coding sequence is TGTGCCAGCAGCCAGGACCTTAGCGTGGCGGGGTCAGATACGCAGTATTTT. This translates into CASSQDLSVAGSDTQYF.

The genes are TRBV7-9 and TRBJ2-5, with D possibly called TRBD1 or TRBD2 (5 bases each). CDR1 is SEHNR, CDR2 FQNEAQ, per germline (reference sequence). This CDR3 is 15 amino acids long. The V gene lost 3 bases and the J gene lost 3 bases, with 14 bases spanning the gap. DNA of the CDR3: TGTGCCAGCAGCTTCTCCCAGGGACCTAAAGAGACCCAGTACTTC. Protein: CASSFSQGPKETQYF. Full variable domain (rest looked up from reference TRBV7-9 and TRBJ2-5): DTGVSQNPRHKITKRGQNVTFRCDPISEHNRLYWYRQTLGQGPEFLTYFQNEAQLEKSRLLSDRFSAERPKGSFSTLEIQRTEQGDSAMYLCASSFSQGPKETQYFGPGTRLLVL.

The V gene is TRBV3-1 (or the pseudogene TRBV3-2), the J gene TRBJ2-1, with 10 bases matching TRBD2. V was clipped by 1 base and J by 3 bases; unmatched bases: 3. The CDR3 sequence is 16 residues long. The germline CDR1 and CDR2 sequences are LGHDT and YNNKEL (reference sequence). Here the CDR3 DNA reads TGTGCCAGCAGCCAAGGAGCGGGAGGGGTCTACAATGAGCAGTTCTTC. This translates into CASSQGAGGVYNEQFF.

This chain joins TRBV9 and TRBJ1-2, with TRBD1 identical over 9 bases. The germline CDR1 and CDR2 sequences are SGDLS and YYNGEE. The ends lost 0 bases at V and 4 bases at J; junction bases unmatched: 4. CDR3 size: 15 residues. The CDR3 is CASSVGRDRAYGYTF. CDR3 nucleotides: TGTGCCAGCAGCGTAGGTCGGGACAGGGCCTATGGCTACACCTTC.

The gene calls are TRBV10-3 and TRBJ2-7; no clear D gene. CDR3 size: 12 residues. Germline CDR1 is ENHRY and CDR2 is SYGVKD. V was pared by 11 bases and J by 0 bases, with 11 bases between. This CDR3 reads CAVHGDSYEQYF. CDR3 in DNA: TGTGCCGTCCATGGGGACTCCTACGAGCAGTACTTC.

The V and J genes are TRBV18 and TRBJ1-1, with D tentatively TRBD1 (6 bases). CDR1 is KGHSH, CDR2 LQKENI, per germline. V lost 8 bases and J 0 bases, leaving 28 bases between the germline ends. The CDR3 extends over 19 amino acids. The CDR3 spells CASRQMGKQGPLMNTEAFF. CDR3 sequence (DNA): TGTGCCAGCCGGCAAATGGGGAAGCAGGGGCCCCTGATGAACACTGAAGCTTTCTTT.

The gene calls are TRBV6-6 and TRBJ1-5; D unresolved. The CDR3 runs to 14 residues. V lost 0 bases and J lost 2, with 5 bases in between. Per germline, CDR1 MNHNY and CDR2 SVGAGI (reference sequence). The CDR3 loop reads CASSYSHGNQPQHF. The CDR3 region has the DNA TGTGCCAGCAGTTACTCTCACGGCAATCAGCCCCAGCATTTT.

The rearrangement joins TRBV9 to TRBJ1-2; D call uncertain. The CDR3 runs to 14 residues. From germline, CDR1 is SGDLS and CDR2 YYNGEE. Trimming cost V 0 bases and J 5 bases, with 11 bases left between them. CDR3 bases: TGTGCCAGCAGCGTAGGTCGGTCATTATATGGCTACACCTTC. Amino acid sequence: CASSVGRSLYGYTF.

The chain combines TRBV27 with TRBJ1-2; 7 nucleotides match TRBD1. V shed 9 bases, J shed 2 bases, and the junction held 12 bases outside the gene matches. CDR3 length equals 15 residues. Germline assignment: CDR1 MNHEY and CDR2 SMNVEV (reference sequence). CDR3 loop: CASRPTGASNYGYTF. In DNA form, the CDR3 reads TGTGCCAGTCGTCCTACAGGGGCCTCAAACTATGGCTACACCTTC.

CDR3 in DNA: TGTGCCAGCAGTGGAGCGGCGGCCTCAGGGGGAAACACCATATATTTT. Encoded protein: CASSGAAASGGNTIYF. The chain joins TRBV6-1 to TRBJ1-3; tentative D call: TRBD1 (5 bases). This CDR3 is built from 16 residues. V was clipped by 4 bases and J by 4 bases, with 17 bases between them. The V gene's germline CDR1 is MNHNS and CDR2 SASEGT.

V usage is TRBV11-3 and J usage is TRBJ1-1, with 7 bases matching TRBD1. The germline V gene encodes CDR1 SGHNT and CDR2 YENEEA. Trimming took 5 bases from V and 4 from J; bases not matched to a gene: 10. The CDR3 loop spans 15 amino acids. The CDR3 protein is CASSPHGTAGTEAFF. CDR3 bases: TGTGCCAGCAGCCCCCACGGGACAGCCGGCACTGAAGCTTTCTTT. Combining the CDR3 with reference TRBV11-3 and TRBJ1-1 gives the whole variable domain EAGVVQSPRYKIIEKKQPVAFWCNPISGHNTLYWYLQNLGQGPELLIRYENEEAVDDSQLPKDRFSAERLKGVDSTLKIQPAELGDSAVYLCASSPHGTAGTEAFFGQGTRLTVV.